This TCR beta chain was retrieved from a study of Ad26.COV2.S vaccination and SARS-CoV-2 variants. The overall study: Recipients of Ad26.COV2.S got it intramuscularly, once or twice 56 days apart. General study results and limits: Across vaccine and placebo recipients, the breadth of non-spike TCRs was similar.

The repertoire was sequenced with immunoSEQ multiplex PCR; TCRdb's copy has only in-frame clones and lacks some. The table has some 340,000 clones, about 82% seen once; the top ten hold 1.9%. Concerning this clone: No antigen is known for it.

As to treatment: some 20 received Ad26.COV2.S at low or high dose, single or two shots; several received placebo; per-sample allocation not given. Samples analyzed were those drawn on day 63 after the first vaccine or placebo injection. An adult of 18-55 years in Boston served as donor. Expressing Wuhan-strain SARS-CoV-2 spike, an Ad26 vector served as the vaccine. V lost 5 bases, J lost 4 bases, and 8 bases stayed unmatched. CDR1 is MNHEY, CDR2 SVGEGT, per germline. The CDR3 spans 15 residues. The receptor's source is a person between 18 and 65 years old who received the Ad26.COV2.S COVID-19 vaccine or a placebo. The sample consisted of peripheral blood, taken in a trial of Ad26.COV2.S vaccine versus placebo. J is TRBJ1-3 and V is TRBV6-2 or TRBV6-3; the match to TRBD1 covers 7 bases. CDR3: CASSTRTGGGNTIYF. The CDR3 nucleotides read TGTGCCAGCAGTACGCGGACAGGAGGAGGAAACACCATATATTTT.